Listed below are T cell receptor beta chains from one sample, sequenced in a study of T-cell memory formation after mild COVID-19. MiXCR, applied by TCRdb to the 5' RACE reads, yields one record per CDR3 protein. The sample yields 450,000 to 650,000 distinct CDR3 sequences, about a fifth seen once. What was sequenced was PBMCs or a T cell subset sorted from them (not recorded which). The receptors were gathered from an adult woman who had mild COVID-19 (a few samples of this study predate the infection). Cell type and time point are not known. Both conserved end residues are part of each CDR3. D genes are given only for firm matches. The size entry is marked missing in some rows and otherwise reads once, few, many or a size class.

d_call,j_call,v_call,clone_size,cdr3_nt,cdr3_aa
TRBD1,TRBJ2-4,TRBV5-1,.,TGCGCCAGCAGCTCGGGACAGACCGTAAACATTCAGTACTTC,CASSSGQTVNIQYF
.,TRBJ2-5,TRBV29-1,few,TGCAGCGTTGAGAGGGTAGGAGAGACCCAGTACTTC,CSVERVGETQYF
TRBD2,TRBJ2-1,TRBV18,few,TGTGCCAGCTCACCACCGGTTGGGGGGGGTGGCTACAATGAGCAGTTCTTC,CASSPPVGGGGYNEQFF
.,TRBJ2-5,TRBV11-2,few,TGTGCCAGCAGCTTCCTAGAGCGAGAGACCCAGTACTTC,CASSFLERETQYF
.,TRBJ2-7,TRBV7-9,.,TGTGCCAGCAGCTTATCAACAGGTATCACCTACGAGCAGTACTTC,CASSLSTGITYEQYF
TRBD2,TRBJ2-3,TRBV30,few,TGTGCCTGGAGTGCGGGAGGTGCAACCCAGTATTTT,CAWSAGGATQYF
TRBD1,TRBJ1-2,TRBV5-1,.,TGCGCCAGCAGCCTAAATTACCGACAGGGAGGGAGCGGCTACACCTTC,CASSLNYRQGGSGYTF
TRBD1,TRBJ2-5,TRBV10-3,few,TGTGCCGCTGGACAGGGGCAAGAGACCCAGTACTTC,CAAGQGQETQYF
TRBD1,TRBJ1-5,TRBV19,few,TGTGCCAGTAGTAATCAGGGGGCTACCTATAGCAATCAGCCCCAGCATTTT,CASSNQGATYSNQPQHF
.,TRBJ2-7,TRBV6-5,few,TGTGCCAGCAGTCCTGGACCAGACGAGCAGTACTTC,CASSPGPDEQYF
TRBD1,TRBJ1-3,TRBV3-1,.,TGTGCCAGCAGCCTCGGCCCCCAGGGGGGGCACTCTGGAAACACCATATATTTT,CASSLGPQGGHSGNTIYF
.,TRBJ2-7,TRBV6-5,.,TGTGCCAGCAGGCTCCAACAGGGAAGTTCCTACGAGCAGTACTTC,CASRLQQGSSYEQYF
TRBD1,TRBJ2-1,TRBV9,.,TGTGCCAGCAGCGGCCGGGACAGGTCCTACAATGAGCAGTTCTTC,CASSGRDRSYNEQFF
.,TRBJ2-5,TRBV18,few,TGTGCCAGCTCACCACCGACCCGGCAGGAGACCCAGTACTTC,CASSPPTRQETQYF
.,TRBJ2-3,TRBV14,.,TGTGCCAGCAGCCAAGATTGGGGGCGCCGGGATACGCAGTATTTT,CASSQDWGRRDTQYF
TRBD1,TRBJ2-7,TRBV7-9,.,TGTGCCAGCAGCCGGGGACAGGGTCGCGAGCAGTACTTC,CASSRGQGREQYF
.,TRBJ2-1,TRBV19,once,TGTGCCAGTAGTATCTCCGCGGGCAGCAGAAATGAGCAGTTCTTC,CASSISAGSRNEQFF
TRBD1,TRBJ1-5,TRBV5-1,.,TGCGCCAGCAGCCCCGGGACAGGGAAATACCAGCCCCAGCATTTT,CASSPGTGKYQPQHF
TRBD2,TRBJ2-7,TRBV7-2,few,TGTGCCAGCAGCCCGCGGGAGGGGGCGTTTGAAAAGCAGTACTTC,CASSPREGAFEKQYF
.,TRBJ2-5,TRBV9,.,TGTGCCAGCAGCGGGCGGGACACCTACCAAGAGACCCAGTACTTC,CASSGRDTYQETQYF
TRBD1,TRBJ1-6,TRBV19,few,TGTGCCAGTGGACAGGGTTCGGCGGCCAATTCACCCCTCCACTTT,CASGQGSAANSPLHF
TRBD1,TRBJ2-7,TRBV15,many,TGTGCCACCAGCCGAAAGTCCGGGACAGGGGCCGAGCAGTACTTC,CATSRKSGTGAEQYF
TRBD2,TRBJ2-5,TRBV3-1,.,TGTGCCAGCAGCCAAGCCAGCGGGGGGCCCCCGGAGACCCAGTACTTC,CASSQASGGPPETQYF
TRBD2,TRBJ2-3,TRBV7-2,.,TGTGCCAGCAGCCCCCCAATCGGGCTAGCGGGCACAGATACGCAGTATTTT,CASSPPIGLAGTDTQYF
.,TRBJ1-2,TRBV6-1,few,TGTGCCAGCAGTACAGGGTTGGACTATGGCTACACCTTC,CASSTGLDYGYTF
TRBD2,TRBJ2-3,TRBV4-2,few,TGTGCCAGCAGCCAAGGGGCTAGCGGGATTGAAGATACGCAGTATTTT,CASSQGASGIEDTQYF
.,TRBJ2-7,TRBV5-6,few,TGTGCCAGCAGCTTGGGCAGTTCTGGCTACGAGCAGTACTTC,CASSLGSSGYEQYF
TRBD2,TRBJ2-1,TRBV6-5,few,TGTGCCAGCAGTGCACGGACTAGCGGGAGTTTCTACAATGAGCAGTTCTTC,CASSARTSGSFYNEQFF
TRBD1,TRBJ2-5,TRBV25-1,few,TGTGCCAGCAGTGATTGGGCCCCCGGGACAGGGGAGACCCAGTACTTC,CASSDWAPGTGETQYF
TRBD1,TRBJ2-7,TRBV7-6,.,TGTGCCAGCAGCTTCGCGAGTACCGGGACAGGGGTATACGAGCAGTACTTC,CASSFASTGTGVYEQYF
.,TRBJ2-7,TRBV4-1,.,TGCGCCAGCAGCCAAGATGGAGACGGGCACTACGAGCAGTACTTC,CASSQDGDGHYEQYF
TRBD2,TRBJ2-5,TRBV20-1,.,TGCGGGACTAGGGGACACCAAGAGACCCAGTACTTC,CGTRGHQETQYF
TRBD2,TRBJ2-5,TRBV9,.,TGTGCCAGCAGCCGAGCTAGCGGGCGAACGCAAGAGACCCAGTACTTC,CASSRASGRTQETQYF
.,TRBJ2-3,TRBV27,few,TGTGCCAGCAGTACGGGGTACCGAGGCACAGATACGCAGTATTTT,CASSTGYRGTDTQYF
.,TRBJ2-7,TRBV30,.,TGTGCCTGGAGTGTCGGGGGCCACCTTTACGAGCAGTACTTC,CAWSVGGHLYEQYF
TRBD1,TRBJ1-1,TRBV6-5,.,TGTGCCAGCAGTACCCAGACAGGGGTCAGCACTGAAGCTTTCTTT,CASSTQTGVSTEAFF
TRBD2,TRBJ2-3,TRBV4-1,.,TGCGCCAGCAGCCAAGACCGGACTAGCGGGGGGACAGATACGCAGTATTTT,CASSQDRTSGGTDTQYF
TRBD1,TRBJ1-6,TRBV9,.,TGTGCCAGCAGCACCCGGACAGGGGCCTCACCCCTCCACTTT,CASSTRTGASPLHF
TRBD2,TRBJ2-1,TRBV3-1,few,TGTGCCAGCAGCCAACAACTAGCGTCGCTGGCCTACAATGAGCAGTTCTTC,CASSQQLASLAYNEQFF
.,TRBJ2-7,TRBV9,.,TGTGCCAGCAGCGTAAAACAGGGCTTCTCCTACGAGCAGTACTTC,CASSVKQGFSYEQYF
.,TRBJ2-3,TRBV5-1,.,TGCGCCAGCAGCTTCGATGGGGGCCTGGACAGCACAGATACGCAGTATTTT,CASSFDGGLDSTDTQYF
TRBD1,TRBJ1-2,TRBV7-9,.,TGTGCCAGCAGCTTAGCGGAGGACAGGGCCTATGGCTACACCTTC,CASSLAEDRAYGYTF
.,TRBJ2-7,TRBV4-3,few,TGCGCCAGCAGAGGGGGACAAGGCTCCGAGCAGTACTTC,CASRGGQGSEQYF
TRBD2,TRBJ2-1,TRBV10-3,.,TGTGCCATCAGTGAGCGGGGGGGGCCGATTGAGCAGTTCTTC,CAISERGGPIEQFF
TRBD2,TRBJ2-1,TRBV2,.,TGTGCCGAGAGCGGGAGCGCTGGCAATGAGCAGTTCTTC,CAESGSAGNEQFF
TRBD2,TRBJ2-5,TRBV12-3/TRBV12-4,few,TGTGCCAGCAGCCCCTTGGGTGCGGGGGTAGAGACCCAGTACTTC,CASSPLGAGVETQYF